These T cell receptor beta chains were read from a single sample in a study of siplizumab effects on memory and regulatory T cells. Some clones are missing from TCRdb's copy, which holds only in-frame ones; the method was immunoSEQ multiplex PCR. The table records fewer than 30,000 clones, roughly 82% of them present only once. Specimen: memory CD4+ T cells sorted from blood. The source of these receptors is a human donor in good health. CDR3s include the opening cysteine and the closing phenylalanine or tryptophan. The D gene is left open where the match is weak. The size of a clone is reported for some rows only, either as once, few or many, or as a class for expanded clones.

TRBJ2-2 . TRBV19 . CASSIPTTNTGELFF TGTGCCAGTAGTATCCCGACGACGAACACCGGGGAGCTGTTTTTT
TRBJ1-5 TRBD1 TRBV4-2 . CASSHLSGTGGSSNQPQHF TGTGCCAGCAGCCACCTCTCCGGGACAGGGGGTTCAAGCAATCAGCCCCAGCATTTT
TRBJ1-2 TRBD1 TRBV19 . CASSIPIGDRGQGGYTF TGTGCCAGTAGTATCCCAATTGGGGACAGGGGGCAAGGTGGCTACACCTTC
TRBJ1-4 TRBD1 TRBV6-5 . CASSPDRGREKLFF TGTGCCAGCAGTCCGGACAGGGGGCGCGAAAAACTGTTTTTT
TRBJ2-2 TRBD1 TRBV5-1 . CASSFGTANTGELFF TGCGCCAGCAGCTTCGGGACAGCCAACACCGGGGAGCTGTTTTTT
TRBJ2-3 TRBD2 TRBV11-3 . CASSLGTSRLTDTQYF TGTGCCAGCAGCTTGGGGACTAGCAGACTCACAGATACGCAGTATTTT
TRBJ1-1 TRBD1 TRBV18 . CASSTRRTGWAEAFF TGTGCCAGCTCAACAAGAAGGACAGGTTGGGCTGAAGCTTTCTTT
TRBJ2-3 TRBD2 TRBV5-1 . CASSLAGGTDTQYF TGCGCCAGCAGCTTAGCGGGAGGGACAGATACGCAGTATTTT
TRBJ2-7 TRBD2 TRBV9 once CASSPRTSGSNEQYF TGTGCCAGCAGCCCCCGGACTAGCGGGAGTAACGAGCAGTACTTC
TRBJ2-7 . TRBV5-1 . CASGRTPHEQYF TGCGCCAGCGGGAGGACCCCCCACGAGCAGTACTTC
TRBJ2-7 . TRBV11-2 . CASSFGPLGDYEQYF TGTGCCAGCAGCTTCGGACCTCTCGGGGACTACGAGCAGTACTTC
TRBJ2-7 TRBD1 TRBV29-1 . CSVADRGTYEQYF TGCAGCGTTGCCGACAGGGGCACCTACGAGCAGTACTTC
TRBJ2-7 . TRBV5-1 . CASGPGHPPYEQYF TGCGCCAGTGGCCCGGGACACCCTCCCTACGAGCAGTACTTC
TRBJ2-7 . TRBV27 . CASRRTVTYEQYF TGTGCCAGCAGAAGGACAGTGACCTACGAGCAGTACTTC
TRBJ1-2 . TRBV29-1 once CSVEAPGGYTF TGCAGCGTTGAAGCCCCGGGAGGCTACACCTTC
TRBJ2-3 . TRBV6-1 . CASSEGARPPSTDTQYF TGTGCCAGCAGTGAAGGTGCGCGACCACCTAGCACAGATACGCAGTATTTT
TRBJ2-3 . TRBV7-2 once CASSSPQGAVGGWDTQYF TGTGCCAGCAGCTCGCCTCAGGGGGCGGTGGGAGGGTGGGATACGCAGTATTTT
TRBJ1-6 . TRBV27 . CASSFRGGNSPLHF TGTGCCAGCAGTTTCAGGGGAGGTAATTCACCCCTCCACTTT
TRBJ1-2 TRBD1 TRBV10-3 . CAISESGLWTGSYGYTF TGTGCCATCAGTGAGTCGGGCCTCTGGACAGGGAGCTATGGCTACACCTTC
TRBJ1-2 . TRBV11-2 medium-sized CASSSAGANYGYTF TGTGCCAGCAGCTCCGCGGGAGCTAACTATGGCTACACCTTC
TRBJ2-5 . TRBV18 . CASSPYGPSGGETQYF TGTGCCAGCTCACCCTACGGCCCCTCCGGGGGAGAGACCCAGTACTTC
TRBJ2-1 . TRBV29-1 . CSVGLRYNEQFF TGCAGCGTTGGCCTCAGGTACAATGAGCAGTTCTTC
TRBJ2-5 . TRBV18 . CASSPGTGMETQYF TGTGCCAGCTCACCGGGTACAGGGATGGAGACCCAGTACTTC
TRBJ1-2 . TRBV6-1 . CASSYGRGLYGYTF TGTGCCAGCAGTTATGGTCGAGGCCTCTATGGCTACACCTTC
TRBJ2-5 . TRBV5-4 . CASRQIGQQETQYF TGTGCCAGCAGACAAATCGGACAGCAAGAGACCCAGTACTTC
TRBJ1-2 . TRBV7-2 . CASSLDAGANYGYTF TGTGCCAGCAGCTTAGACGCGGGAGCTAACTATGGCTACACCTTC
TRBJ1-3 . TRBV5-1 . CASSSGQTRNTIYF TGCGCCAGCAGCTCCGGACAGACGAGAAACACCATATATTTT
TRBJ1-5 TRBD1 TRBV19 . CASSFGQGNQPQHF TGTGCCAGTAGTTTCGGACAGGGCAATCAGCCCCAGCATTTT
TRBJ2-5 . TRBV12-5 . CASDQGRHQETQYF TGTGCTAGTGATCAGGGACGCCACCAAGAGACCCAGTACTTC
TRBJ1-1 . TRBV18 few CASSATVNTEAFF TGTGCCAGCTCAGCCACAGTGAACACTGAAGCTTTCTTT
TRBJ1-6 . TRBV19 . CASTRSGGENSPLHF TGTGCCAGTACTCGGTCGGGGGGCGAAAATTCACCCCTCCACTTT
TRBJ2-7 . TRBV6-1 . CASSVVSGGRSYEQYF TGTGCCAGCAGTGTGGTATCGGGCGGGCGATCCTACGAGCAGTACTTC
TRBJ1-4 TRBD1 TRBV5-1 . CASSTRPGQGLEKLFF TGCGCCAGCAGCACTCGGCCGGGACAGGGTTTGGAAAAACTGTTTTTT
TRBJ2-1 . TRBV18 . CASSPTDGYYNEQFF TGTGCCAGCTCACCGACAGATGGATATTACAATGAGCAGTTCTTC
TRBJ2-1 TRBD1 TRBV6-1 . CASRTPGQGFF TGTGCCAGCAGAACACCGGGACAGGGGTTCTTC
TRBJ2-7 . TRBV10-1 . CASSESSGSYEQYF TGCGCCAGCAGTGAGTCCTCGGGTAGCTACGAGCAGTACTTC
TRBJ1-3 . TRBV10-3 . CAIRETFSSGNTIYF TGTGCCATCAGGGAGACATTCAGCTCTGGAAACACCATATATTTT
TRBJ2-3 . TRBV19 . CASSKNSFTDTQYF TGTGCCAGTAGTAAAAATTCCTTCACAGATACGCAGTATTTT
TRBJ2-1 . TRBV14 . CASSQDVGYYNEQFF TGTGCCAGCAGCCAAGATGTAGGTTACTACAATGAGCAGTTCTTC
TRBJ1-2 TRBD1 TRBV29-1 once CSTSTGEGYTF TGCAGCACGAGCACAGGGGAGGGCTACACCTTC
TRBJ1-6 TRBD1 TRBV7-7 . CASSMGQGAAKNSPLHF TGTGCTAGCAGCATGGGACAGGGGGCAGCTAAGAATTCACCCCTCCACTTT
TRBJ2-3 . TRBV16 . CASSQSNSGYTDTQYF TGTGCCAGCAGCCAATCGAATAGCGGATACACAGATACGCAGTATTTT
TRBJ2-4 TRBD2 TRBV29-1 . CSVPGGREEGPLAKNIQYF TGCAGCGTCCCCGGCGGGCGGGAGGAAGGGCCTCTAGCCAAAAACATTCAGTACTTC
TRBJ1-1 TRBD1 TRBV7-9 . CASSRTGGNTEAFF TGTGCCAGCAGCCGGACAGGGGGGAACACTGAAGCTTTCTTT
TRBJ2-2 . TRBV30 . CAWKILPEELFF TGTGCCTGGAAAATACTACCGGAGGAGCTGTTTTTT
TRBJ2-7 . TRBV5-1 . CASSLVGGGRYEQYF TGCGCCAGCAGCTTGGTGGGCGGGGGCCGCTACGAGCAGTACTTC
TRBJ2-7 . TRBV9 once CASSLRDDAYEQYF TGTGCCAGCAGCCTGCGGGACGATGCCTACGAGCAGTACTTC
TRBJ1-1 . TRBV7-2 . CASSYRATGNTEAFF TGTGCCAGCAGCTACCGCGCGACAGGCAACACTGAAGCTTTCTTT
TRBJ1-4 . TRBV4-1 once CASSQAFGANEKLFF TGCGCCAGCAGCCAAGCTTTTGGGGCTAATGAAAAACTGTTTTTT
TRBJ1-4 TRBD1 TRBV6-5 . CASRSTGTGSGKLFF TGTGCCAGCAGGTCTACCGGGACAGGGTCAGGGAAACTGTTTTTT
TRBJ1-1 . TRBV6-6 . CASRSGSTEAFF TGTGCCAGCAGGTCGGGGTCCACTGAAGCTTTCTTT